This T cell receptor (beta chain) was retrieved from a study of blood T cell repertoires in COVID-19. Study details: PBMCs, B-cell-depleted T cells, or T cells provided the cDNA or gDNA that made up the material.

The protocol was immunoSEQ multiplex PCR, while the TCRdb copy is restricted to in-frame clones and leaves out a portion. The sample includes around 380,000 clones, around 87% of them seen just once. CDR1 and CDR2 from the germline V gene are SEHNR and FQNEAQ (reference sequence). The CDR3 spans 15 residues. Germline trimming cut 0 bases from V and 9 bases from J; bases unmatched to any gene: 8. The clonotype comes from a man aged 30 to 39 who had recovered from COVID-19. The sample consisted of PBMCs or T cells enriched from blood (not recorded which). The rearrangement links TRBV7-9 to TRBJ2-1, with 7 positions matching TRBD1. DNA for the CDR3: TGTGCCAGCAGCTTAGCTGGACAGGTCCTCGGTGAGCAGTTCTTC. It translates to CASSLAGQVLGEQFF.